The 11 T cell receptor beta chains given below trace back to one sample, sequenced in a study of T cells after yellow fever vaccination. In TCRdb, the 5' RACE reads were re-called with MiXCR into one record per CDR3 protein. The sample contains about 500,000 distinct CDR3 sequences, less than 20% of which appear only once. The starting material was PBMCs, obtained around 5 days after the first yellow fever vaccination. These TCRs come from a young man who received the YFV17D yellow fever vaccine.

This clonotype was seen a handful of times. The chain combines TRBV7-9 with TRBJ1-6; 10 bases are a match to TRBD1. The V and J ends lost 4 bases and 0 bases, in that order; junction bases with no gene match: 3. The CDR3 runs to 17 residues. Germline lookup yields CDR1 SEHNR and CDR2 FQNEAQ (reference sequence). The CDR3 nucleotides are TGTGCCAGCAGCTCGGGACAGGGGAGCTCCTATAATTCACCCCTCCACTTT. Its protein product is CASSSGQGSSYNSPLHF.

This clonotype appeared many times. The chain links TRBV20-1 to TRBJ1-6, with 7 bases that match TRBD1. Germline CDR1 reads DFQATT; CDR2 reads SNEGSKA (reference sequence). V shed 6 bases and J 7 bases; nucleotides not matched to a gene: 9. The CDR3 covers 14 residues. The CDR3 loop is CSAGAPGGNSPLHF. CDR3 nucleotide sequence: TGCAGTGCCGGGGCCCCAGGGGGAAATTCACCCCTCCACTTT.

This rearrangement joins TRBV15 to TRBJ1-5, with unresolved D. The V and J ends lost 1 base and 1 base respectively, with 14 bases between them. This CDR3 comprises 17 residues. The germline CDR1 and CDR2 sequences are LNHNV and YYDKDF (reference sequence). CDR3 in DNA: TGTGCCACCAGCAGAGTAAGGCAGGTCAGGAGCAATCAGCCCCAGCATTTT. Translating it yields CATSRVRQVRSNQPQHF.

The sample holds a few counts of this clonotype. The chain recombines TRBV5-1 with TRBJ1-1, with D maybe TRBD1 (5 bases). The CDR3 covers 14 residues. In germline, CDR1 is SGHRS, CDR2 YFSETQ. The V gene lost 6 bases and the J gene lost 1 base, with 13 bases spanning the gap. CDR3 DNA sequence: TGCGCCAGCAATCCGGGACCCACGAACACTGAAGCTTTCTTT. Protein: CASNPGPTNTEAFF.

V gene TRBV7-2 combines with J gene TRBJ1-1; perhaps TRBD1 as D (5 bases). V lost 5 bases and J lost 3, with 13 bases in between. This CDR3 spans 14 amino acids. Germline-derived CDR1 and CDR2 are SGHTA and FQGNSA. The CDR3 DNA sequence: TGTGCCAGCAGCCCCATCCCAGGGTACACTGAAGCTTTCTTT. It translates to CASSPIPGYTEAFF.

This clonotype was counted a few times. The rearrangement joins TRBV28 to TRBJ2-1; the D is unclear. The CDR3 spans 12 residues. In germline, CDR1 is MDHEN, CDR2 SYDVKM. The V end lost 5 bases, the J end lost 13 bases, and 15 bases lay between the germline ends. CDR3 sequence (DNA): TGTGCCAGCAGTCTAAGGGTGAATTCCCAGTTCTTC. It specifies CASSLRVNSQFF.

The gene calls are TRBV9 and TRBJ2-3; D is unclear. Trimming removed 3 bases at V and 6 bases at J, with 20 bases between. The CDR3 has 16 amino acids. The germline CDR1 and CDR2 sequences are SGDLS and YYNGEE. The CDR3 nucleotides read TGTGCCAGCAGCGCCCTCCGAGACATACCTTTGGATACGCAGTATTTT. This codes for CASSALRDIPLDTQYF.

This clonotype has only a few counts. The chain is built from TRBV29-1 and TRBJ1-1; the D gene is possibly TRBD1 (5 bases). The CDR3 totals 13 residues. Germline V CDR1 and CDR2: SQVTM, ANQGSEA. The ends were cut back, 7 bases at V and 5 bases at J, with 17 bases in the middle. CDR3 protein: CSAVVGGGTEAFF. As DNA, the CDR3 is TGCAGCGCCGTGGTGGGGGGAGGGACTGAAGCTTTCTTT.

The genes are TRBV5-1 and TRBJ2-7, with a possible D match to TRBD1 (6 bases). Germline CDR1 and CDR2: SGHRS and YFSETQ. Trimming cost V 4 bases and J 5 bases, with 22 bases left between them. The CDR3 runs to 16 residues. CDR3 region: CASSPGGGHHPDEQYF. The CDR3 nucleotides are TGCGCCAGCAGCCCTGGTGGGGGACACCATCCCGACGAGCAGTACTTC.

V usage is TRBV9 and J usage is TRBJ2-2, with TRBD2 identical over 9 bases. This CDR3 has 18 residues. The V gene's germline CDR1 is SGDLS and CDR2 YYNGEE. Trimming cost V 3 bases and J 5 bases; bases outside gene matches: 14. CDR3 protein: CASSGRSSGTRGTGELFF. CDR3 nucleotides: TGTGCCAGCAGCGGGAGGTCTAGCGGGACCCGGGGGACCGGGGAGCTGTTTTTT.

J is TRBJ1-6 and V is TRBV5-6, with 7 bases identical to TRBD1. CDR3 size: 15 residues. From germline, CDR1 is SGHDT and CDR2 YYEEEE. Germline trimming cut 4 bases from V and 7 bases from J; bases unmatched to any gene: 8. The CDR3 loop is CASSVLDRTNSPLHF. Written as DNA, the CDR3 is TGTGCCAGCAGCGTCTTGGACAGGACGAATTCACCCCTCCACTTT.